This TCR beta chain is from a study of T-cell memory formation after mild COVID-19. This clonotype has a handful of counts. Its antigen is as yet unknown. This CDR3 is 15 amino acids long. In germline, CDR1 is DFQATT, CDR2 SNEGSKA (reference sequence). With 3 bases removed from V and 3 bases from J, the gap between germline ends came to 18 bases. TCRdb called the 5' RACE reads again in MiXCR, with one record for every CDR3 protein. There are some 410,000 distinct CDR3 sequences in the sample; less than 25% occur only once, and less than 15% lies in the top ten. Study observations and caveats: Researchers report contracting CD4+ clones mostly in CM and EM, with CD8+ clones in EMRA. Contracting clones from day 15 to 85 had balanced CD4/CD8; later expanders favoured CD4+.

The genes are TRBV20-1 and TRBJ2-7, with a weak D call TRBD2 (5 bases). The source is an adult woman who had mild COVID-19 (a few samples of this study predate the infection). Cell type and time point are not known. Sequenced: PBMCs or a T cell subset sorted from them (not recorded which). The DNA for the CDR3 is TGCAGTGCTAGCCACCCGGGCCAACGGGACTACGAGCAGTACTTC. It yields the protein CSASHPGQRDYEQYF.